This TCR beta chain was obtained from a study of blood T cell repertoires in COVID-19. Study at large: From T cells, B-cell-depleted T cells, or PBMCs came the material, which was cDNA or gDNA.

Profiling relied on immunoSEQ multiplex PCR, and the TCRdb table lists in-frame clones only, not all of them. The profile shows 30,000 to 35,000 clones, 85% of them singletons. J gave up 0 bases and V 9 bases, and 14 bases lay outside the gene matches. The CDR3 contains 17 residues. The source of this sequence is a man older than 75 with active COVID-19. Input material: peripheral blood. This chain joins TRBV23-1 and TRBJ2-3, with TRBD2 matching 8 bases. TRBV23-1 is marked as an open reading frame, function uncertain. The CDR3 region is CASQPRGEVPSTDTQYF. As DNA, the CDR3 is TGCGCCAGTCAGCCGCGGGGGGAAGTCCCTAGCACAGATACGCAGTATTTT.